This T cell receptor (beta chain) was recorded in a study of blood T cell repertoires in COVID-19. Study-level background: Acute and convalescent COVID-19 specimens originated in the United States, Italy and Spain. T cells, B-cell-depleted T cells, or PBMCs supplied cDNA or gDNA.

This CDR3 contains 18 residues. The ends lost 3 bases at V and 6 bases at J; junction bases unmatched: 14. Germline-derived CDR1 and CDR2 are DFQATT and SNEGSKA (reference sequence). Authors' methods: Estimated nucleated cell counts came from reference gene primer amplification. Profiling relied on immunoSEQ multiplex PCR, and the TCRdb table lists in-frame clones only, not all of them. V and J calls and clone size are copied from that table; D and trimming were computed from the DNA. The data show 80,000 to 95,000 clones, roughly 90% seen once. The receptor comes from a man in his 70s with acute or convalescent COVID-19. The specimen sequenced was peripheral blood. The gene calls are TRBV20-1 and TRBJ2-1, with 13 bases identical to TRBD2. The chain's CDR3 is CSASRLPGTSGTLNEQFF. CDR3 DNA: TGCAGTGCTAGTCGGCTTCCCGGGACTAGCGGGACTCTCAATGAGCAGTTCTTC.